These 17 T cell receptor beta chains were all obtained from the same sample, sequenced in a study of vaccination effects on CD4 cells after COVID-19. Antigen specificity for these receptors is unknown. After expansion with viral peptide pools in the ViraFEST assay, antigen-specific CD4+ T cells were sequenced. Scientists isolated CD4+ T cells after a roughly nine-day culture period ended. Convalescent patients had PCR-confirmed SARS-CoV-2 infection between March and December 2020. Sequenced by immunoSEQ multiplex PCR; TCRdb stores in-frame clones only, minus some. The profile shows tens of thousands of clones, around 75% of them singletons. This material consisted of CD4+ T cells from PBMCs cultured with a peptide pool, taken before COVID-19 vaccination. These receptors originate from a human donor who had a prior SARS-CoV-2 infection.

V is TRBV29-1 and J is TRBJ2-5; D possibly corresponds to TRBD1 (5 bases). The germline CDR1 and CDR2 sequences are SQVTM and ANQGSEA. The CDR3 loop spans 10 amino acids. Trimming cost V 6 bases and J 9 bases, with 11 bases left between them. The CDR3 loop reads CSVNHRPQYF. Written as DNA, the CDR3 is TGCAGCGTCAATCACAGGCCCCAGTACTTC.

The chain is built from TRBV3-1 (or the pseudogene TRBV3-2) and TRBJ2-5; D is unresolved. This CDR3 has 13 amino acids. The germline V and J ends were trimmed by 0 bases and 7 bases, with 9 bases remaining between them. Germline V gene sequence: CDR1 LGHDT, CDR2 YNNKEL (reference sequence). CDR3 amino acids: CASSQESSGTQYF. The CDR3 DNA reads TGTGCCAGCAGCCAAGAAAGTTCTGGGACCCAGTACTTC.

The rearrangement links TRBV7-2 to TRBJ1-2, with D maybe TRBD1 (6 bases). The CDR3 contains 13 residues. V lost 0 bases to trimming and J lost 8 bases, with 10 bases between them. Germline-derived CDR1 and CDR2 are SGHTA and FQGNSA. The CDR3 is CASSLAGGTGYTF. CDR3 bases: TGTGCCAGCAGCTTAGCGGGGGGGACAGGCTACACCTTC.

This clone was counted a single time. The DNA of the CDR3 is TGTGCCAGTAGTCCTACTGCTACCGGGACTAGCGGGAGTGGTGAGCAGTTCTTC. Amino acids: CASSPTATGTSGSGEQFF. V and J are TRBV19 and TRBJ2-1; 14 bases map to TRBD2. The CDR3 covers 18 residues. With V trimmed by 5 bases and J by 9 bases, 15 bases remained unmatched. Germline CDR1 reads LNHDA; CDR2 reads SQIVND (reference sequence).

The genes are TRBV7-3 and TRBJ1-1; D gene unclear. With 2 bases removed from V and 4 bases from J, the gap between germline ends came to 11 bases. CDR3 size: 14 residues. CDR1 is SGHTA, CDR2 FQGTGA, per germline. In nucleotides, the CDR3 is TGTGCCAGCAGCTTATCATCCGGTTCCACTGAAGCTTTCTTT. Translated: CASSLSSGSTEAFF. The full variable domain, rest sourced from reference TRBV7-3 and TRBJ1-1, is GAGVSQTPSNKVTEKGKYVELRCDPISGHTALYWYRQSLGQGPEFLIYFQGTGAADDSGLPNDRFFAVRPEGSVSTLKIQRTERGDSAVYLCASSLSSGSTEAFFGQGTRLTVV.

V and J are TRBV5-1 and TRBJ2-5; D unclear. V gave up 0 bases and J gave up 4 bases, with 7 bases separating them. The CDR3 is 13 amino acids. The germline CDR1 and CDR2 sequences are SGHRS and YFSETQ. The CDR3 reads CASSLAFLETQYF. The CDR3, as DNA: TGCGCCAGCAGCTTGGCGTTTTTAGAGACCCAGTACTTC.

This clone was counted between two and nine times. CDR3 sequence: CAWSSVVQATYEQYF. The DNA of the CDR3 is TGTGCCTGGAGTTCAGTGGTACAGGCAACCTACGAGCAGTACTTC. The chain links TRBV30 to TRBJ2-7; TRBD1 might be the D (5 bases). The germline gives CDR1 GTSNPN, CDR2 SVGIG (reference sequence). Between the trimmed V and J ends, which lost 2 bases and 2 bases, there was a span of 16 bases. The CDR3 spans 15 residues. Full variable domain (rest looked up from reference TRBV30 and TRBJ2-7): SQTIHQWPATLVQPVGSPLSLECTVEGTSNPNLYWYRQAAGRGLQLLFYSVGIGQISSEVPQNLSASRPQDRQFILSSKKLLLSDSGFYLCAWSSVVQATYEQYFGPGTRLTVT.

J is TRBJ1-2 and V is TRBV7-8; tentatively, D is TRBD1 (5 bases). The CDR3 is 15 amino acids. The V end lost 5 bases, the J end lost 1 base, and 14 bases lay between the germline ends. Germline CDR1 reads SGHVS; CDR2 reads FQNEAQ. DNA of the CDR3: TGTGCCAGCAGCCACCGGACAACTTTTAACTATGGCTACACCTTC. Residues: CASSHRTTFNYGYTF.

This rearrangement joins TRBV7-9 to TRBJ2-1; tentatively, D is TRBD2 (5 bases). Germline values: CDR1 SEHNR, CDR2 FQNEAQ (reference sequence). V lost 5 bases and J lost 3, with 14 bases in between. The CDR3 runs 15 residues. CDR3 sequence: CASSRAEPGYNEQFF. CDR3 coding DNA: TGTGCCAGCAGCCGAGCGGAACCAGGCTACAATGAGCAGTTCTTC.

The rearrangement uses TRBV5-1 and TRBJ2-7; possible D gene TRBD1, 5 bases. This CDR3 region has 16 residues. V was pared by 0 bases and J by 1 base, with 14 bases between. In germline, CDR1 is SGHRS, CDR2 YFSETQ. CDR3 sequence reads: CASSLEGWAGSYEQYF. For the CDR3, the DNA is TGCGCCAGCAGCTTGGAGGGGTGGGCAGGTTCCTACGAGCAGTACTTC.

The V gene is TRBV3-1 (or the pseudogene TRBV3-2), the J gene TRBJ1-5, with D uncertain. The germline gives CDR1 LGHDT, CDR2 YNNKEL (reference sequence). The CDR3 has 12 amino acids. With 5 bases removed from V and 6 bases from J, the gap between germline ends came to 8 bases. Written as DNA, the CDR3 is TGTGCCAGCAGCATTGCGACTCAGCCCCAGCATTTT. Amino acid sequence: CASSIATQPQHF.

The chain couples TRBV9 to TRBJ1-4; 8 bases agree with TRBD1. V was clipped by 4 bases and J by 6 bases; unmatched bases: 11. Per germline, CDR1 SGDLS and CDR2 YYNGEE. The CDR3 has 16 amino acids. Here the CDR3 reads CASSTRDRWGYEKLFF. In DNA form, the CDR3 reads TGTGCCAGCAGCACCCGGGACAGGTGGGGTTATGAAAAACTGTTTTTT.

The chain is built from TRBV4-1 and TRBJ1-6; the match to TRBD1 covers 9 bases. The CDR3 has 17 amino acids. The V segment lost 1 base and the J segment 9 bases; nucleotides outside the gene matches: 10. The germline gives CDR1 MGHRA, CDR2 YSYEKL. The CDR3: CASSQGLLDRGGSPLHF. DNA of the CDR3: TGCGCCAGCAGCCAAGGCCTTTTGGACAGGGGCGGTTCACCCCTCCACTTT.

The V and J genes are TRBV5-4 and TRBJ1-2; 7 nucleotides align to TRBD1. From germline, CDR1 is SGHNT and CDR2 YYREEE (reference sequence). Losses at the gene ends were 0 bases for V and 5 bases for J; bases not matched to a gene: 4. CDR3 size: 14 residues. The CDR3, as DNA: TGTGCCAGCAGCTTGGAGAGACAGGGATATGGCTACACCTTC. Protein: CASSLERQGYGYTF.

CDR3 sequence reads: CASSSAGDETQYF. The CDR3 DNA reads as TGTGCCAGCAGCTCAGCGGGGGATGAGACCCAGTACTTC. This chain uses TRBV7-3 with TRBJ2-5; TRBD2 agrees at 8 bases. With V trimmed by 4 bases and J by 5 bases, 3 bases remained unmatched. The CDR3 loop spans 13 amino acids. CDR1 SGHTA and CDR2 FQGTGA come from the germline V gene.

The V gene is TRBV7-2, the J gene TRBJ2-3; no clear D gene. CDR3 size: 11 residues. Germline V CDR1 and CDR2: SGHTA, FQGNSA. Trimming removed 3 bases at V and 3 bases at J, with 1 base between. CDR3 sequence reads: CASSLTDTQYF. The CDR3 nucleotides read TGTGCCAGCAGCTTGACAGATACGCAGTATTTT.

The count of this clone is one. The chain recombines TRBV7-9 with TRBJ1-5; D gene unclear. Germline-derived CDR1 and CDR2 are SEHNR and FQNEAQ (reference sequence). This CDR3 region has 10 residues. Trimming stripped 8 bases from V and 4 bases from J, with 3 bases between. The CDR3 DNA reads TGTGCCAGCCCGAATCAGCCCCAGCATTTT. It translates to CASPNQPQHF.